Shown below are 7 T cell receptor beta chains from a single sample sequenced in a study of T cell responses to AZD1222 COVID-19 vaccine. Sequencing was performed with immunoSEQ multiplex PCR; in TCRdb, only in-frame clones are kept and a portion is missing. Of 180,000 or so clones listed, around 94% are singletons. The sequences come from peripheral blood, collected on day 0 of AZD1222 vaccination. Receptors were obtained from an adult in good health.

The table lists this clone with a count of one. The chain links TRBV6-5 to TRBJ1-2; D possibly corresponds to TRBD1 (5 bases). The ends were cut back, 7 bases at V and 4 bases at J, with 13 bases in the middle. Germline-derived CDR1 and CDR2 are MNHEY and SVGAGI. This CDR3 comprises 13 residues. The CDR3 coding sequence is TGTGCCAGCAACCGGGGGAGTCCCTATGGCTACACCTTC. This gives the protein CASNRGSPYGYTF.

The chain combines TRBV6-5 with TRBJ1-2; 7 bases are a match to TRBD1. Germline V gives CDR1 MNHEY, CDR2 SVGAGI. This CDR3 region has 14 residues. Trimming at V came to 7 bases and at J to 3 bases, leaving 8 bases not matched to a gene. CDR3: CASTRQGTDYGYTF. The CDR3 bases are TGTGCCAGCACCCGACAGGGTACGGACTATGGCTACACCTTC.

This rearrangement joins TRBV27 to TRBJ2-7; 12 positions match TRBD2. V gave up 2 bases and J gave up 6 bases; unmatched junction bases: 8. CDR1 is MNHEY and CDR2 is SMNVEV in the germline V gene (reference sequence). The CDR3 has 16 residues. CDR3 protein: CASSLLPSGRAFEQYF. The CDR3 DNA sequence: TGTGCCAGCAGTTTACTCCCTAGCGGGAGGGCCTTCGAGCAGTACTTC.

The J gene is TRBJ1-5, the V gene TRBV7-9; 7 bases agree with TRBD1. CDR1 is SEHNR and CDR2 is FQNEAQ in the germline V gene (reference sequence). The V gene end was trimmed by 4 bases and the J gene end by 3 bases; junction bases not matched to a gene: 3. The CDR3 is made up of 14 amino acids. The CDR3 region has the DNA TGTGCCAGCAGCTCACAGGGGTACAATCAGCCCCAGCATTTT. Amino acids: CASSSQGYNQPQHF.

The V call is TRBV5-1, the J call TRBJ2-7, with D possibly matching TRBD1 (5 bases). Germline assignment: CDR1 SGHRS and CDR2 YFSETQ. The CDR3 has 14 residues. V lost 4 bases and J lost 0, with 11 bases in between. CDR3 DNA sequence: TGCGCCAGCAGCACCGACAGAAGCTCCTACGAGCAGTACTTC. The encoded protein is CASSTDRSSYEQYF.

This clone was picked up one time. The CDR3 protein is CASSERRQSYSPLHF. CDR3 nucleotide sequence: TGTGCCAGCAGTGAACGTAGACAGTCTTATTCACCCCTCCACTTT. The gene calls are TRBV25-1 and TRBJ1-6; D may be TRBD1 (5 bases). Germline V gives CDR1 MGHDK, CDR2 SYGVNS. This CDR3 is 15 amino acids long. The germline V and J ends were trimmed by 2 bases and 8 bases, with 13 bases remaining between them. The whole variable domain, filled in from reference TRBV25-1 and TRBJ1-6, reads EADIYQTPRYLVIGTGKKITLECSQTMGHDKMYWYQQDPGMELHLIHYSYGVNSTEKGDLSSESTVSRIRTEHFPLTLESARPSHTSQYLCASSERRQSYSPLHFGNGTRLTVT.

DNA of the CDR3: TGTGCCAGCAGCCAATCCTGGGACAACATGAACACTGAAGCTTTCTTT. The encoded protein is CASSQSWDNMNTEAFF. The chain links TRBV3-1 (or the pseudogene TRBV3-2) to TRBJ1-1; weak D call: TRBD1 (6 bases). V was trimmed by 2 bases and J by 0 bases, leaving 13 bases between them. The CDR3 spans 16 residues. Per germline, CDR1 LGHDT and CDR2 YNNKEL (reference sequence).